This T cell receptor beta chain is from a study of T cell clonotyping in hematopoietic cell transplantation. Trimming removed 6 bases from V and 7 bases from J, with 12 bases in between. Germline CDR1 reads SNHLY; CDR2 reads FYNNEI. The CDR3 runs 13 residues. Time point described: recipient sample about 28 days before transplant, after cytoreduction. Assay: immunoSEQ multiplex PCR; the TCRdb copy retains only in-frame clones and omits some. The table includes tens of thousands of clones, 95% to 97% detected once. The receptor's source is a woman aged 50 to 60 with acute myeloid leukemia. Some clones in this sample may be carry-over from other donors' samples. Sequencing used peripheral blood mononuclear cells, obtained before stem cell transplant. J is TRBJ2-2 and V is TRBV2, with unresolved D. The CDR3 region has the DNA TGTGCCAGCAGGGGCAGGTCAAGCGGGGAGCTGTTTTTT. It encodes CASRGRSSGELFF.